This T cell receptor (beta chain) was sequenced for a study of CXCR3-negative and CXCR3-positive naive CD8 T cells (dated by TCRdb to about 2019). In the study overall: About 135 million TRB reads were obtained in total, roughly 1.5 +/- 0.3 million reads per library. For the TRBV-TRBJ cluster analysis, the naive subsets came from 5 donors, while the memory cells came from 3 donors. Diversity and physicochemical repertoire analyses covered under twelve donors pooled from two independent experiments. The investigation overall reported the following: CXCR3 expression partially decreased after cryopreservation, so most assays used freshly isolated PBMCs. Similar TRBV-TRBJ usage was shown by naive CXCR3-negative and CXCR3-positive cells from the same donor, whereas distinct patterns were shown by memory cells. Because surface CD5, which is linked to self-reactivity in mice, was comparable between the naive subsets, TCR interaction strength was also inferred from the physicochemical properties of TRB CDR3s. Both naive subsets had comparably high repertoire diversity, while memory CD8+ T cells had much lower repertoire diversity. Compared with CXCR3-negative naive cells, CXCR3-positive naive cells had TRB CDR3s with higher hydrophobicity (lower Kidera factor 4), lower energy, and higher strength and volume indices.

For every CD8+ T cell subset, 300,000 cells were flow-sorted straight into RLT lysis buffer, and each subset was sorted in triplicate. Naive CD8+ T cells were defined stringently as CD45RO-CCR7+CD27+CD95- to exclude memory contaminants. Peripheral blood mononuclear cells were isolated from buffy coats using standard density gradient centrifugation. Naive CXCR3-negative and CXCR3-positive CD8+ T cells were flow-sorted using a FACSAria III. Total RNA was extracted from sorted cells with an RNeasy Mini Kit. These reads were obtained on a NextSeq 550. The Human TCR Profiling Kit (MiLaboratory) was used to make UMI-labeled 5' RACE TRB cDNA libraries. cDNA synthesis used the entire amount of extracted RNA, and PCR amplification then used the entire amount of cDNA produced. The libraries were made side by side, with each library going through the same number of PCR cycles. The authors processed their data as follows. About 53,000 +/- 9,400 unique UMI-labeled TRB cDNA molecules per library were extracted with MIGEC and MiXCR, with at least two reads per UMI required. Each library averaged roughly 36,000 +/- 9,600 functional in-frame TRB CDR3 nucleotide clonotypes without stop codons. After each sample was downsampled to 5000 UMI-labeled TRB molecules, VDJtools was used to calculate diversity metrics such as normalized Shannon-Wiener and Chao1. For the central five CDR3 residues, VDJtools calculated physicochemical properties weighted by clonotype size, namely interaction energy, strength, volume and Kidera factor 4. After the reads were reprocessed by TCRdb, one entry was made per CDR3 protein sequence, with no DNA. The V and J calls here are based on TCRdb, not the publication. The table for this sample records 50,000 to 75,000 distinct CDR3 sequences. Of the sample, about 4.5% falls within the top ten clones.

The CDR3 starts with the cysteine, ends with the phenylalanine, and has 15 residues. This entry has no DNA. From a lookup of the germline V gene, CDR1 and CDR2 are SQVTM and ANQGSEA. With respect to this clonotype: Its antigen has not been determined.

The V and J genes are TRBV29-1 and TRBJ2-5. The sequence came from a human donor in good health. Some clones in this sample may be carry-over from other donors' samples. Sequenced input: naive CXCR3- CD8+ T cells from blood. Reading the label with the study, this specimen's cell subset or site is: CD45RO-CCR7+CD27+CD95- naive CD8+ T cells lacking CXCR3 (TNR3-). The CDR3 loop reads CSVVLPFAIQETQYF. With the portions outside the CDR3 filled from the reference TRBV29-1 and TRBJ2-5 genes, the complete variable region becomes SAVISQKPSRDICQRGTSLTIQCQVDSQVTMMFWYRQQPGQSLTLIATANQGSEATYESGFVIDKFPISRPNLTFSTLTVSNMSPEDSSIYLCSVVLPFAIQETQYFGPGTRLLVL.